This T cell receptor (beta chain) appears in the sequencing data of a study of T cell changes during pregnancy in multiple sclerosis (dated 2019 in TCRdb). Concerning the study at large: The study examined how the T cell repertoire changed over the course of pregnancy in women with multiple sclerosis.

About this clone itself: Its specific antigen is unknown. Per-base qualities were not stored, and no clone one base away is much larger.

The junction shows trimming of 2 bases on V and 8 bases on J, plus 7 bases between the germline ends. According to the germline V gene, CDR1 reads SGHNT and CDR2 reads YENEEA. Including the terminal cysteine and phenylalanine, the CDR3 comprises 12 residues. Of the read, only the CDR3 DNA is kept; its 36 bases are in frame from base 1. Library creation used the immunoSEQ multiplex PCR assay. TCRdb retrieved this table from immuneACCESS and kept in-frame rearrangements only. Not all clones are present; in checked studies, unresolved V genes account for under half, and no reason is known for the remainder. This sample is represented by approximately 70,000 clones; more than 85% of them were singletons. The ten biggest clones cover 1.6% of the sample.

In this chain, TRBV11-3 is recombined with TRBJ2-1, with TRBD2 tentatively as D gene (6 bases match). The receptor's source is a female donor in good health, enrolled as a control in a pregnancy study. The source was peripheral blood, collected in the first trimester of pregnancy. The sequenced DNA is TGTGCCAGCAGCTTAAGGGACTATGAGCAGTTCTTC. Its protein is CASSLRDYEQFF. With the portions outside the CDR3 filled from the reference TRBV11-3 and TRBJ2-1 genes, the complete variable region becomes EAGVVQSPRYKIIEKKQPVAFWCNPISGHNTLYWYLQNLGQGPELLIRYENEEAVDDSQLPKDRFSAERLKGVDSTLKIQPAELGDSAVYLCASSLRDYEQFFGPGTRLTVL.